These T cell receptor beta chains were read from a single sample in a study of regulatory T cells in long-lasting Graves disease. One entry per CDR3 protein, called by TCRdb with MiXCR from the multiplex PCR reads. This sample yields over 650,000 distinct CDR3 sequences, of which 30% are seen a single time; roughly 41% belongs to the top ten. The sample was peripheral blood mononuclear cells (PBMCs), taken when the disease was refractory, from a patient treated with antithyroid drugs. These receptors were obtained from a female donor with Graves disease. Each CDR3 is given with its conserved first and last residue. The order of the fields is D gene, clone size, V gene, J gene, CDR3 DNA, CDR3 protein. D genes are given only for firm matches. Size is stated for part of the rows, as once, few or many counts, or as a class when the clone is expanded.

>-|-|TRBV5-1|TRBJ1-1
TGCGCCAGCACCGAGGGTGATGCAGTGAACACTGAAGCTTTCTTT
CASTEGDAVNTEAFF
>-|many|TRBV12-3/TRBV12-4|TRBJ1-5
TGTGCCAGCAGTTTCAAAGTAAATCAGCCCCAGCATTTT
CASSFKVNQPQHF
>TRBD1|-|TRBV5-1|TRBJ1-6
TGCGCCAGCAGCCGAGCCCGGGACAGGGTTAATTCACCCCTCCACTTT
CASSRARDRVNSPLHF
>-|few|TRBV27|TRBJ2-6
TGTGCCAGCAGTTTTGGGCTATCTGGGGCCAACGTCCTGACTTTC
CASSFGLSGANVLTF
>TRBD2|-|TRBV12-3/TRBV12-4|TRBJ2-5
TGTGCCAGCAGTAAAGACGGACTAGCCTCACAAGAGACCCAGTACTTC
CASSKDGLASQETQYF
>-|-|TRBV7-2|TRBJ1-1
TGTGCCAGCAGCTTAGTGGCAGTCACTGAAGCTTTCTTT
CASSLVAVTEAFF
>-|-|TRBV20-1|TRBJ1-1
TGCAGTGCTCCAAGACAGCGGAGCACTGAAGCTTTCTTT
CSAPRQRSTEAFF
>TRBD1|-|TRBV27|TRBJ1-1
TGTGCCAGCAGCGACAGGGTAGGGGGAGCTTTCTTT
CASSDRVGGAFF
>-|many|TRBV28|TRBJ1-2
TGTGCCAGCAGTCGGGGGGATGACTATGGCTACACCTTC
CASSRGDDYGYTF
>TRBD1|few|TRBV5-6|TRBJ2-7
TGTGCCAGCAGCCAAGGACAGGGGCACTACGAGCAGTACTTC
CASSQGQGHYEQYF
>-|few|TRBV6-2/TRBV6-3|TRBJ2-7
TGTGCCAGCAGTCTTGACACCAGGCGTCCCAGGTTCTACGAGCAGTACTTC
CASSLDTRRPRFYEQYF
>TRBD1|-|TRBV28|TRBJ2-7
TGTGCCAGCAGTCTGTTCCAGGGGGCGCTTGCTTACGAGCAGTACTTC
CASSLFQGALAYEQYF
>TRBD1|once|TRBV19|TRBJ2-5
TGTGCCAGTGCATTCGGGGACAGACAAGAGACCCAGTACTTC
CASAFGDRQETQYF
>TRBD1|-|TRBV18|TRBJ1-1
TGTGCCAGCTCCCCTAGGACAGGAGAGATGAACACTGAAGCTTTCTTT
CASSPRTGEMNTEAFF
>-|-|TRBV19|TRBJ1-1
TGTGCCAGTAGATCGGAGGGGTGGGCTGAAGCTTTCTTT
CASRSEGWAEAFF
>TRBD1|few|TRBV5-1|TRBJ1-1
TGCGCCAGCAGCTTGGTGTACAGGGGATACACTGAAGCTTTCTTT
CASSLVYRGYTEAFF
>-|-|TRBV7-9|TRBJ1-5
TGTGCCAGCAGCGCCATACAGGCTGGTCAGCCCCAGCATTTT
CASSAIQAGQPQHF
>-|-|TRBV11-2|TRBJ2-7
TGTGCCAGCAGCTTTCGAGGGGGGTCCTACGAGCAGTACTTC
CASSFRGGSYEQYF
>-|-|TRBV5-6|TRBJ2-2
TGTGCCAGCAGCTCCGTCCAGGGAAGGACCGGGGAGCTGTTTTTT
CASSSVQGRTGELFF
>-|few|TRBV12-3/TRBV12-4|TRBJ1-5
TGTGCCAGCAGCCCCCTAGGCTCTAGCAATCAGCCCCAGCATTTT
CASSPLGSSNQPQHF
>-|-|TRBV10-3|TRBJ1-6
TGTGCCATCAGCCGATTTGCCAGGAGCTCGCAAAGCTCCTATAATTCACCCCTCCACTTT
CAISRFARSSQSSYNSPLHF
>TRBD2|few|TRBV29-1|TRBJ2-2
TGCAGCACCCGGACTAGCGGGAACACCGGGGAGCTGTTTTTT
CSTRTSGNTGELFF
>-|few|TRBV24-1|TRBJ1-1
TGTGCCACCAGTGTCTCAGGCAGTGGGAACACTGAAGCTTTCTTT
CATSVSGSGNTEAFF
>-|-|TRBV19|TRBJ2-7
TGTGCCAGTAGTATGATCGGGGTCGAGGAGCAGTACTTC
CASSMIGVEEQYF
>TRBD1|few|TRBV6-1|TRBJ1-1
TGTGCCAGCAGTCACCGGTCGACAGGGGGTAACACTGAAGCTTTCTTT
CASSHRSTGGNTEAFF
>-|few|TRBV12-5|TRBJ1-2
TGTGCTAGTGGTTTGGTACCCCGCTCTGATGGCTACACCTTC
CASGLVPRSDGYTF
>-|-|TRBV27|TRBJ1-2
TGTGCCAGCAGTTTAAGGAACGGCCTTGGCTACACCTTC
CASSLRNGLGYTF
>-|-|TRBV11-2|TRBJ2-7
TGTGCCAGCAGCTTAGGAGGTTCTGGGAACTACGAGCAGTACTTC
CASSLGGSGNYEQYF
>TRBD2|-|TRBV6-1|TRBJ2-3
TGTGCCAGCCGGCGCGGGAGTAGAGATACGCAGTATTTT
CASRRGSRDTQYF
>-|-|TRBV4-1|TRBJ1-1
TGCGCCAGCAGCCAAGATAGGTTGGCAGGGCCCCTGAACACTGAAGCTTTCTTT
CASSQDRLAGPLNTEAFF
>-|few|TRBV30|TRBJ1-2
TGTGCCTGGAGTGCTTCACGGGGCAACTATGGCTACACCTTC
CAWSASRGNYGYTF
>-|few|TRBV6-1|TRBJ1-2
TGTGCCAGCACCCAGGGCGTGGCCTATGGCTACACCTTC
CASTQGVAYGYTF
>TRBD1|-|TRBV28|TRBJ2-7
TGTGCCGGCAGTCTCCTGATGGGACAGGGGGGCCACGAGCAGTACTTC
CAGSLLMGQGGHEQYF
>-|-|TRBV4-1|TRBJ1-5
TGCGCCAGCAGCCAAGATTTGAGAAGCAATCAGCCCCAGCATTTT
CASSQDLRSNQPQHF
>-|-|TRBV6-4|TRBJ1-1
TGTGCCAGCAGTGACTTTGGGGGCTCTGAAGCTTTCTTT
CASSDFGGSEAFF
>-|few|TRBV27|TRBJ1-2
TGTGCCAGCAGTCCCACTTTGGGGGCCTCAGTCTATGGCTACACCTTC
CASSPTLGASVYGYTF
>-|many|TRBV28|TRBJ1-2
TGTGCCAGCAGTTTTGCACAGCCTCGTAACTATGGCTACACCTTC
CASSFAQPRNYGYTF
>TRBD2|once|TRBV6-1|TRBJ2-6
TGTGCCAGCAGTGCCCCCTTGGGGGGGACTGGGGCCAACGTCCTGACTTTC
CASSAPLGGTGANVLTF
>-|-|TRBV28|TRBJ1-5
TGTGCCAGCAGTGGACAAATACAGGGACATAGCAATCAGCCCCAGCATTTT
CASSGQIQGHSNQPQHF
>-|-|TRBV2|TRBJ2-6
TGTGCCAGCAGTTCCGAATCTGGGGCCAACGTCCTGACTTTC
CASSSESGANVLTF
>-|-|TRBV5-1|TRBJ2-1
TGCGCCAGCAGACCGGGACTCCCCCGGGGTGAGCAGTTCTTC
CASRPGLPRGEQFF
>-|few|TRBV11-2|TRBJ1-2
TGTGCCAGCAGCTTAGGAGTACTACAGGGCATATATGGCTACACCTTC
CASSLGVLQGIYGYTF
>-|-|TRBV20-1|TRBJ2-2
TGCAGTGCCTACCTAGCTACCGGGGAGCTGTTTTTT
CSAYLATGELFF
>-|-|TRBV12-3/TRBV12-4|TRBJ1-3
TGTGCCAGCAGTTTAGAGGGCGGGACCCTAGGAAACACCATATATTTT
CASSLEGGTLGNTIYF
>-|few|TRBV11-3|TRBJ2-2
TGTGCCAGCAGCCAGACAGGTTACGGGGAGCTGTTTTTT
CASSQTGYGELFF
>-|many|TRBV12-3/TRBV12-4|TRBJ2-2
TGTGCCAGCAGTTTTGCGGGATCGAACACCGGGGAGCTGTTTTTT
CASSFAGSNTGELFF
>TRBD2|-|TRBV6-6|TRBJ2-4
TGTGCCAGCAGTTACTCGATATGGGGGGGTCTGGCCAAAAACATTCAGTACTTC
CASSYSIWGGLAKNIQYF
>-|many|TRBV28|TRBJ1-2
TGTGCCAGCAGTTTGGGAAAAGGGGCCTATGGCTACACCTTC
CASSLGKGAYGYTF
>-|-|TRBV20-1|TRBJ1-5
TGCAGTGCTACAGGCCCCAATCAGCCCCAGCATTTT
CSATGPNQPQHF
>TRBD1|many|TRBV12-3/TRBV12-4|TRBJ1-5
TGTGCCAGCAGGAAGACAGGGTACGGGCAGCCCCAGCATTTT
CASRKTGYGQPQHF
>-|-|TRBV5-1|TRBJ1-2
TGCGCCAGCAGCTTGGGAGACAGATACCGGCCCAGGGATGACTATGGCTACACCTTC
CASSLGDRYRPRDDYGYTF
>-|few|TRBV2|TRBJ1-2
TGTGCCAGCACCGGACGTCGTAACTATGGCTACACCTTC
CASTGRRNYGYTF
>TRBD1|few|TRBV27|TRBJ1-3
TGTGCCAGCAAGCTGACAGGGGAAAACACCATATATTTT
CASKLTGENTIYF
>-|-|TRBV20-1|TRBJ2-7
TGCAGTGCCCCGAAGACAGGGGACTATAGCGGGAGAAGCGAGCAGTACTTC
CSAPKTGDYSGRSEQYF
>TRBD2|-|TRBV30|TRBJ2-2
TGTGCCAGGACTAGCGGGTGGACCGGGGAGCTGTTTTTT
CARTSGWTGELFF